This T cell receptor (beta chain) was recorded in a study of blood T cell repertoires in COVID-19. V dropped 0 bases and J dropped 4; count of bases not matched to a gene: 3. The length of the CDR3 is 15 residues. Germline-derived CDR1 and CDR2 are ENHRY and SYGVKD. Per the study methods: Amplification of reference gene primers was used by the study to estimate nucleated cell counts. TCRdb keeps only in-frame clones here, not all; method: immunoSEQ multiplex PCR. Clone size and V and J calls were adopted from that table, with D and trimming inferred from the DNA. The sample yields approximately 85,000 clones, roughly 87% seen once.

This sequence originates from a woman in her forties or fifties with active or convalescent COVID-19. What was sequenced was peripheral blood. The chain employs TRBV10-3 and TRBJ2-1; 7 bases are shared with TRBD2. CDR3 coding DNA: TGTGCCATCAGTGAGTCAGCGGGGCCGTACAATGAGCAGTTCTTC. It encodes CAISESAGPYNEQFF.